This T cell receptor beta chain originates from a study of sequential checkpoint blockade in melanoma. Study results and caveats: Pretreatment TIL clonality tracked with response in the nivolumab-first arm.

This clone appeared many times. No antigen is known for it. Treatment indicated: randomized to nivolumab then ipilimumab (arm A) or the reverse (arm B). The V segment lost 5 bases and the J segment 8 bases; nucleotides outside the gene matches: 14. The length of the CDR3 is 17 residues. Germline V lookup: CDR1 MNHGY, CDR2 SAAAGT. The method was immunoSEQ multiplex PCR; TCRdb's version includes in-frame clones alone and lacks a portion of them. The table lists some 22,000 clones, around 25% of them singletons. The TCR comes from a human donor with melanoma. This sample comprised tumor tissue (inferred from file names), obtained from a patient given nivolumab and ipilimumab in sequence. The chain couples TRBV6-8 to TRBJ2-2; 10 nucleotides match TRBD2. This CDR3 reads CASSAGTSGATGGELFF. Here the CDR3 DNA reads TGTGCCAGCAGTGCCGGTACTAGCGGGGCGACGGGTGGGGAGCTGTTTTTT.